At least ten counts were recorded for the clone carrying this T cell receptor beta chain. The target antigen is unknown. This entry belongs to a study of naive and memory T cell subsets. Findings of the study overall: TCR transcript changes with activation or differentiation may affect this RNA method.

Amplification of ligated cDNA took four PCR rounds with SP2 and nested alpha and beta constant primers. TCRdb re-analysed the 5' RACE reads in MiXCR, keeping a single row per CDR3 protein. In the table there are tens of thousands of distinct CDR3 sequences, approximately 8% of which are singletons. An oligonucleotide containing a UMI was ligated to the 3' end of TCR cDNA. Adult healthy volunteers gave 2.5 ml peripheral blood for whole-blood RNA. Reverse transcription used DNase-treated unsorted total RNA, aiming for roughly 1 to 1000 ng. The TCR originated in a female donor in good health.

CDR3 sequence reads: CASSPVPLAGGRSRYQETQYF. DNA for the CDR3: TGTGCCAGCAGTCCCGTCCCGCTAGCGGGGGGACGATCCCGGTACCAAGAGACCCAGTACTTC. This chain connects TRBV6-2 or TRBV6-3 to TRBJ2-5, with 11 positions matching TRBD2. The junction had 20 bases not matched to a gene; V was cut back by 5 bases and J by 0 bases. CDR1 and CDR2 (germline): MNHEY, SVGEGT. CDR3 length: 21 residues.